This T cell receptor (beta chain) was sequenced for a study of cytomegalovirus exposure and HLA in healthy donors. On the study more broadly: Across some 400 genotyped donors, over 70% landed in the Caucasian-associated ancestry cluster. Study-wide findings and caveats: Later analysis demonstrated an association between a missense DCLRE1C variant and TCR beta V- and J-gene trimming. Accounts indicate the classifier identified cytomegalovirus status with strong specificity and sensitivity. A later analysis showed HLA-associated TCR beta chains outstripping equally common others in clonal expansion.

Trimming at V came to 2 bases and at J to 5 bases, leaving 7 bases not matched to a gene. CDR1 and CDR2 (germline): SGHDN, FVKESK. The CDR3 sequence is 16 residues long. The PCR contained 60 Vbeta and 13 Jbeta primers. Only in-frame clones appear in the TCRdb table, and some are missing; sequencing was by immunoSEQ multiplex PCR. This table holds approximately 86,000 clones, more than 70% found once. As for this clone: Antigen specificity is unknown.

The rearrangement joins TRBV14 to TRBJ2-2; 8 bases are shared with TRBD1. The receptor's source is a man between 35 and 55 years old in good health and CMV-seronegative. The specimen was PBMCs. CDR3 amino acids: CASSQPGQGRTGELFF. In DNA form, the CDR3 reads TGTGCCAGCAGCCAACCCGGACAGGGTCGGACCGGGGAGCTGTTTTTT.